These 10 T cell receptor beta chains were all obtained from the same sample, sequenced in a study of PD-1 blockade in classical Hodgkin lymphoma. Clones were sequenced by immunoSEQ multiplex PCR, and TCRdb holds only the in-frame ones, with some missing. This table has about 13,000 clones, about 90% appearing once. All patients relapsed after autologous stem cell transplantation, and brentuximab vedotin exposure varied. Sequences were derived from peripheral blood mononuclear cells (PBMCs), sampled at baseline. The origin of the receptors is a human donor with classical Hodgkin lymphoma.

This clone was found once. The rearrangement links TRBV5-1 to TRBJ2-5, with D hard to call. Trimming left V 0 bases short and J 5 bases short, with 14 bases between. This CDR3 region has 15 residues. Germline lookup yields CDR1 SGHRS and CDR2 YFSETQ. Here the CDR3 DNA reads TGCGCCAGCAGCTTGGACGGAAACTTTGGGGAGACCCAGTACTTC. Its protein is CASSLDGNFGETQYF.

The CDR3 DNA follows: TGTGCCAGCAGTACTATACAGGGGGCCTATCAGCCCCAGCATTTT. Amino acid sequence: CASSTIQGAYQPQHF. The V gene is TRBV2, the J gene TRBJ1-5; 9 nucleotides match TRBD1. CDR1 is SNHLY, CDR2 FYNNEI, per germline. This CDR3 contains 15 residues. Germline trimming cut 5 bases from V and 5 bases from J; bases unmatched to any gene: 7.

This clone was recorded only once. The genes are TRBV10-3 and TRBJ1-1; unclear D gene. This CDR3 has 13 residues. Per germline, CDR1 ENHRY and CDR2 SYGVKD. Between the trimmed V and J ends, which lost 2 bases and 11 bases, there was a span of 15 bases. The CDR3 nucleotides are TGTGCCATCAGTGAGCCCTCAGACATGCGGGCTTTCTTT. Protein: CAISEPSDMRAFF.

This clone was counted a few times. The rearrangement links TRBV4-2 to TRBJ1-6, with D uncertain. Between the trimmed V and J ends, which lost 2 bases and 5 bases, there was a span of 7 bases. This CDR3 has 14 residues. Germline assignment: CDR1 LGHNA and CDR2 YNFKEQ. CDR3 amino acids: CASSQSPNNSPLHF. The DNA of the CDR3 is TGTGCCAGCAGCCAAAGCCCTAATAATTCACCCCTCCACTTT.

The chain combines TRBV6-1 with TRBJ1-2; TRBD1 matches at 10 bases. Losses at the gene ends were 1 base for V and 7 bases for J; bases not matched to a gene: 6. Germline CDR1 is MNHNS and CDR2 is SASEGT. The CDR3 is 15 amino acids. The CDR3 DNA sequence: TGTGCCAGCAGTGAAGTTTTTGGACAGGGGGTTGGCTACACCTTC. Encoded protein: CASSEVFGQGVGYTF.

The chain is built from TRBV9 and TRBJ2-5, with 7 bases that match TRBD2. V lost 4 bases and J lost 4; bases outside the gene matches: 13. Germline loops: CDR1 SGDLS, CDR2 YYNGEE. The length of the CDR3 is 16 residues. CDR3 nucleotide sequence: TGTGCCAGCAGCCCCAGGGTGGGCGGGGGTGGAGAGACCCAGTACTTC. Protein sequence: CASSPRVGGGGETQYF.

The rearrangement uses TRBV9 and TRBJ1-2; TRBD1 is a possible D gene (5 bases). V lost 0 bases and J 3 bases, leaving 12 bases between the germline ends. The CDR3 has 15 residues. Looked up from germline, CDR1 is SGDLS and CDR2 is YYNGEE. The CDR3 nucleotides are TGTGCCAGCAGCGTAGCAGGGCAGGGAGACTATGGCTACACCTTC. Translating it yields CASSVAGQGDYGYTF.

This chain joins TRBV7-6 and TRBJ1-4; D is undetermined. Trimming pared 5 bases from V and 8 bases from J, leaving 15 bases between. The CDR3 loop spans 14 amino acids. Germline CDR1 and CDR2: SGHVS and FNYEAQ. CDR3 protein: CASSRPWGKEKLFF. As DNA, the CDR3 is TGTGCCAGCAGCCGACCCTGGGGTAAGGAAAAACTGTTTTTT.

The J gene is TRBJ2-5, the V gene TRBV11-2, with no clear D. Germline loops: CDR1 SGHAT, CDR2 FQNNGV. The V gene lost 3 bases and the J gene lost 6 bases, with 11 bases spanning the gap. The CDR3 is 13 residues long. The CDR3 DNA reads as TGTGCCAGCAGCTTCAATTCCCGACAGACCCAGTACTTC. Protein sequence: CASSFNSRQTQYF.

The chain recombines TRBV28 with TRBJ2-7; 7 bases align to TRBD2. This CDR3 contains 13 residues. Germline V lookup: CDR1 MDHEN, CDR2 SYDVKM. CDR3 bases: TGTGCAACCATTCGCGGGAGTACCTACGAGCAGTACTTC. This encodes CATIRGSTYEQYF.